These 2 T cell receptor beta chains were sequenced from one sample in a study of glioma-infiltrating T cells after dendritic cell vaccination. TCRdb's table, derived via immunoSEQ multiplex PCR, lists solely in-frame clones and lacks some. The sample includes tens of thousands of clones, roughly 84% of them seen just once. The time point denotes: after dendritic cell vaccination, including at tumor progression/relapse. This specimen was blood, taken after dendritic cell vaccination. These receptors originate from a human donor with glioblastoma.

This clone was recorded a few times. V usage is TRBV7-9 and J usage is TRBJ1-4, with D possibly matching TRBD1 (6 bases). Germline CDR1 reads SEHNR; CDR2 reads FQNEAQ (reference sequence). The CDR3 covers 15 residues. Between the trimmed V and J ends, which lost 4 bases and 7 bases, there was a span of 16 bases. CDR3 DNA: TGTGCCAGCAGCTCCACTGGACAGAAACTTGAAAAACTGTTTTTT. Its translation: CASSSTGQKLEKLFF.

V is TRBV7-2 and J is TRBJ1-2; D is possibly TRBD1 (6 bases). This CDR3 has 13 amino acids. The germline V gene encodes CDR1 SGHTA and CDR2 FQGNSA. With 5 bases removed from V and 8 bases from J, the gap between germline ends came to 15 bases. This CDR3 reads CASSRNREWGYTF. As DNA, the CDR3 is TGTGCCAGCAGCCGCAACAGGGAGTGGGGCTACACCTTC.